This TCR beta chain was recorded in a study of read filtering for tumor transcriptome and immune sequencing. Study-level results: Dropping single-read clonotypes raised IR-seq and RNA-seq shared-clonotype correlation. IR-seq captured clonotypes deeper and more reliably than RNA-seq. This fraction held mixed bone marrow immune cells after CD138-negative sorting.

Molecular barcoded adaptors covering alpha/delta and beta/gamma chains were used on roughly 400 ng RNA. Using its own MiXCR run on the reads, TCRdb lists one record per CDR3 protein. The sample has over 50,000 distinct CDR3 sequences, around 18% seen once. This clonotype was observed at least ten times. Its antigen is still unknown. The CDR3 loop spans 12 amino acids. Germline V lookup: CDR1 SQVTM, CDR2 ANQGSEA. V lost 6 bases and J 1 base, leaving 9 bases between the germline ends. Material for sequencing was a population of CD138-negative cells sorted from bone marrow. The chain links TRBV29-1 to TRBJ1-1; D is possibly TRBD1 (6 bases). The clonotype was recovered from a donor at least 40 years old with multiple myeloma. The DNA of the CDR3 is TGCAGCGTCGTACAGGGGAACACTGAAGCTTTCTTT. This sequence encodes CSVVQGNTEAFF.